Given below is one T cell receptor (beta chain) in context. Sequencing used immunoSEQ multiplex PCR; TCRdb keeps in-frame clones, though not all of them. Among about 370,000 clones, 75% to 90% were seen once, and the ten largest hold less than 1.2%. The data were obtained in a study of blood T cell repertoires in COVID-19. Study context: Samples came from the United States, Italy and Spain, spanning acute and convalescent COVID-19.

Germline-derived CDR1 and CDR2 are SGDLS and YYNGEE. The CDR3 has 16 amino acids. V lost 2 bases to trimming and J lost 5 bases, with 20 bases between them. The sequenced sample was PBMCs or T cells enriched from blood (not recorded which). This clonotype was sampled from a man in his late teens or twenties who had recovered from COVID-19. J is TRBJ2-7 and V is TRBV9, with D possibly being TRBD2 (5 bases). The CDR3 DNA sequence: TGTGCCAGCAGCGTCGGTAGCCACGGGGTGAGCCACGAGCAGTACTTC. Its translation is CASSVGSHGVSHEQYF.